A selection of T cell receptor beta chains follows, all from one sample in a study of shared clonotypes between healthy human individuals. Clones were read by immunoSEQ multiplex PCR, and TCRdb kept only the in-frame ones, dropping some. This sample has 400,000 to 600,000 clones, with about 96% found just once. Material: naive CD4+ T cells sorted from blood. The receptors were sampled from a woman between 25 and 40 years old in good health. The CDR3 runs from the conserved cysteine through the conserved F or W. A D gene is named only where the DNA matches it firmly. Where a row states a size, it is once, few, many or the class of an expanded clone; other rows omit it.

j_gene: TRBJ2-7; v_gene: TRBV28; d_gene: TRBD1; abundance: NA; CDR3nt: TGTGCCAGCAGTTTGATGGTCGGGACAGCAATCTCCTACGAGCAGTACTTC; CDR3aa: CASSLMVGTAISYEQYF
j_gene: TRBJ2-7; v_gene: TRBV6-6; d_gene: NA; abundance: NA; CDR3nt: TGTGCCAGCAGTTCCTTAGGGGGGGACTCCTACGAGCAGTACTTC; CDR3aa: CASSSLGGDSYEQYF
j_gene: TRBJ1-2; v_gene: TRBV28; d_gene: NA; abundance: NA; CDR3nt: TGTGCCAGCAGTCGCCAAGTATATGGCTACACCTTC; CDR3aa: CASSRQVYGYTF
j_gene: TRBJ1-3; v_gene: TRBV6-5; d_gene: NA; abundance: NA; CDR3nt: TGTGCCAGCAGTTACGGGGACACTTCCAAAAACACCATATATTTT; CDR3aa: CASSYGDTSKNTIYF
j_gene: TRBJ1-2; v_gene: TRBV25-1; d_gene: TRBD1; abundance: NA; CDR3nt: TGTGCCAGCAGTGCTACAGGGGGTGGCTATGGCTACACCTTC; CDR3aa: CASSATGGGYGYTF
j_gene: TRBJ2-5; v_gene: TRBV11-3; d_gene: NA; abundance: NA; CDR3nt: TGTGCCACCCCGACAGGAACCCGCCTGGAGTACTTC; CDR3aa: CATPTGTRLEYF
j_gene: TRBJ1-6; v_gene: TRBV28; d_gene: NA; abundance: NA; CDR3nt: TGTGCCAGCAAGACAGGAGGAAATTCACCCCTCCACTTT; CDR3aa: CASKTGGNSPLHF
j_gene: TRBJ1-5; v_gene: TRBV7-9; d_gene: NA; abundance: few; CDR3nt: TGTGCCAGCAGGGTGGGGACACAGCCCCAGCATTTT; CDR3aa: CASRVGTQPQHF
j_gene: TRBJ2-7; v_gene: TRBV7-9; d_gene: NA; abundance: NA; CDR3nt: TGTGCCAGCAGCTTCCGCAAGCCAGGGTTCCTCTCCTACGAGCAGTACTTC; CDR3aa: CASSFRKPGFLSYEQYF
j_gene: TRBJ2-4; v_gene: TRBV5-1; d_gene: TRBD2; abundance: NA; CDR3nt: TGCGCCAGCAGCAGCGGGATGGCCAAAAACATTCAGTACTTC; CDR3aa: CASSSGMAKNIQYF
j_gene: TRBJ1-6; v_gene: TRBV28; d_gene: NA; abundance: NA; CDR3nt: TGTGCCAGCCGCCCGGACAGCAACCCAAATAATTCACCCCTCCACTTT; CDR3aa: CASRPDSNPNNSPLHF
j_gene: TRBJ1-5; v_gene: TRBV28; d_gene: NA; abundance: NA; CDR3nt: TGTGCCAGCAGCCGCTTCATACATCAGCCCCAGCATTTT; CDR3aa: CASSRFIHQPQHF
j_gene: TRBJ1-2; v_gene: TRBV6-4; d_gene: TRBD1; abundance: NA; CDR3nt: TGTGCCAGCAGTGACCAAGGACAGGGTTCAAAGGGCTACACCTTC; CDR3aa: CASSDQGQGSKGYTF
j_gene: TRBJ2-7; v_gene: TRBV25-1; d_gene: TRBD2; abundance: NA; CDR3nt: TGTGCCAGCAGTGAAGGGACTACCTACGAGCAGTACTTC; CDR3aa: CASSEGTTYEQYF
j_gene: TRBJ1-2; v_gene: TRBV25-1; d_gene: TRBD1; abundance: NA; CDR3nt: TGTGCCAGCAGTGTATCAGGGGGCTCTGGCTACACCTTC; CDR3aa: CASSVSGGSGYTF
j_gene: TRBJ2-7; v_gene: TRBV28; d_gene: NA; abundance: few; CDR3nt: TGTGCCAGCAGTTTATCCTGGTACGAGCAGTACTTC; CDR3aa: CASSLSWYEQYF
j_gene: TRBJ2-5; v_gene: TRBV18; d_gene: NA; abundance: NA; CDR3nt: TGTGCCAGCTCATCCCAAAACTGGTACCAAGAGACCCAGTACTTC; CDR3aa: CASSSQNWYQETQYF
j_gene: TRBJ2-1; v_gene: TRBV9; d_gene: TRBD1; abundance: NA; CDR3nt: TGTGCCAGCAGCGTAGTGACAGGGTCATACAATGAGCAGTTCTTC; CDR3aa: CASSVVTGSYNEQFF
j_gene: TRBJ2-7; v_gene: TRBV28; d_gene: NA; abundance: few; CDR3nt: TGTGCCAGCAGTTTGAGCAGGGGTTACTTTCGGCAGTACTTC; CDR3aa: CASSLSRGYFRQYF
j_gene: TRBJ1-4; v_gene: TRBV21-1; d_gene: NA; abundance: NA; CDR3nt: TGTGCCAGCAGCATGGGGGACGTCTTCACTCTTAATGAAAAACTGTTTTTT; CDR3aa: CASSMGDVFTLNEKLFF
j_gene: TRBJ1-1; v_gene: TRBV18; d_gene: NA; abundance: NA; CDR3nt: TGTGCCAGCTCACATTTTACTCGGGACGCGCGATCTGAAGCTTTCTTT; CDR3aa: CASSHFTRDARSEAFF
j_gene: TRBJ2-1; v_gene: TRBV4-2; d_gene: NA; abundance: NA; CDR3nt: TGTGCCAGCAGCCAACCCGACGGACCGCTCTACAATGAGCAGTTCTTC; CDR3aa: CASSQPDGPLYNEQFF
j_gene: TRBJ2-7; v_gene: TRBV18; d_gene: TRBD1; abundance: NA; CDR3nt: TGTGCCAGCTCACGGGACAGAAACTACGAGCAGTACTTC; CDR3aa: CASSRDRNYEQYF
j_gene: TRBJ1-2; v_gene: TRBV14; d_gene: NA; abundance: NA; CDR3nt: TGTGCCAGCAGCCAGGGTAACTATGGCTACACCTTC; CDR3aa: CASSQGNYGYTF
j_gene: TRBJ2-2; v_gene: TRBV5-1; d_gene: NA; abundance: NA; CDR3nt: TGCGCCAGCAGCTTGGAGCCAGCCACCGGGGAGCTGTTTTTT; CDR3aa: CASSLEPATGELFF
j_gene: TRBJ2-7; v_gene: TRBV28; d_gene: TRBD2; abundance: NA; CDR3nt: TGTGCCAGCGGAAGTGGCTCGCGGGAGGGCGAGCAGTACTTC; CDR3aa: CASGSGSREGEQYF
j_gene: TRBJ2-7; v_gene: TRBV29-1; d_gene: TRBD2; abundance: NA; CDR3nt: TGCAGCGTTGAAGGGGACGGGAGGAGCTCCTACGAGCAGTACTTC; CDR3aa: CSVEGDGRSSYEQYF
j_gene: TRBJ1-1; v_gene: TRBV28; d_gene: NA; abundance: NA; CDR3nt: TGTGCCAGCAGTTTGGGTGGGGGTCCCTGGCCCTATGAAGCTTTCTTT; CDR3aa: CASSLGGGPWPYEAFF
j_gene: TRBJ1-1; v_gene: TRBV9; d_gene: NA; abundance: NA; CDR3nt: TGTGCCAGCAGCGCGCAACAGGGAGATTGGACTGAAGCTTTCTTT; CDR3aa: CASSAQQGDWTEAFF
j_gene: TRBJ1-1; v_gene: TRBV9; d_gene: NA; abundance: NA; CDR3nt: TGTGCCAGCAGCCTCGGACGGGGGTGGGACACTGAAGCTTTCTTT; CDR3aa: CASSLGRGWDTEAFF
j_gene: TRBJ1-3; v_gene: TRBV25-1; d_gene: NA; abundance: NA; CDR3nt: TGTGCCAGCAGTGACCCAAGAGGGGGTTCTGGAAACACCATATATTTT; CDR3aa: CASSDPRGGSGNTIYF
j_gene: TRBJ2-5; v_gene: TRBV29-1; d_gene: NA; abundance: NA; CDR3nt: TGCAGCGTTGAAGAGGTGGGGCTACAAGAGACCCAGTACTTC; CDR3aa: CSVEEVGLQETQYF
j_gene: TRBJ2-5; v_gene: TRBV30; d_gene: NA; abundance: once; CDR3nt: TGTGCCTGGAGTGTAACGCCAGGGGCCCAGTACTTC; CDR3aa: CAWSVTPGAQYF
j_gene: TRBJ1-3; v_gene: TRBV28; d_gene: NA; abundance: NA; CDR3nt: TGTGCCAGCAGTTTTGGGACAACTGGAAACACCATATATTTT; CDR3aa: CASSFGTTGNTIYF
j_gene: TRBJ2-1; v_gene: TRBV19; d_gene: TRBD2; abundance: NA; CDR3nt: TGTGCCAGTAGTATCCAGCGGGAGCTCGATGAGCAGTTCTTC; CDR3aa: CASSIQRELDEQFF
j_gene: TRBJ2-5; v_gene: TRBV11-2; d_gene: NA; abundance: NA; CDR3nt: TGTGCCAGCAGCTTAGGACTCATCCGAGACAGGCGGGGAGAGACCCAGTACTTC; CDR3aa: CASSLGLIRDRRGETQYF
j_gene: TRBJ2-3; v_gene: TRBV6-6; d_gene: NA; abundance: NA; CDR3nt: TGTGCCAGCAGTTTCGGAGATACGCAGTATTTT; CDR3aa: CASSFGDTQYF
j_gene: TRBJ2-3; v_gene: TRBV19; d_gene: TRBD2; abundance: NA; CDR3nt: TGTGCCAGTAGTTATCTTCTAGCGGAGAGCACAGATACGCAGTATTTT; CDR3aa: CASSYLLAESTDTQYF
j_gene: TRBJ1-2; v_gene: TRBV4-1; d_gene: NA; abundance: NA; CDR3nt: TGCGCCAGCAGCCAGGCTACACTTTTTGGTGGCTACACCTTC; CDR3aa: CASSQATLFGGYTF
j_gene: TRBJ2-7; v_gene: TRBV6-6; d_gene: NA; abundance: NA; CDR3nt: TGTGCCAGCAGTTACTTATCCGACCTTACCTACGAGCAGTACTTC; CDR3aa: CASSYLSDLTYEQYF
j_gene: TRBJ2-3; v_gene: TRBV28; d_gene: NA; abundance: NA; CDR3nt: TGTGCCAGCAGTTTTGGAGCCGAGGGCACAGATACGCAGTATTTT; CDR3aa: CASSFGAEGTDTQYF
j_gene: TRBJ1-5; v_gene: TRBV5-8; d_gene: NA; abundance: NA; CDR3nt: TGTGCCAGCAGCCGTCTGCGTTTAGAGGGGGAGAATCAGCCCCAGCATTTT; CDR3aa: CASSRLRLEGENQPQHF
j_gene: TRBJ2-7; v_gene: TRBV28; d_gene: NA; abundance: NA; CDR3nt: TGTGCCAGCAGCCCCTTGGGTCGGGAGCAGTACTTC; CDR3aa: CASSPLGREQYF
j_gene: TRBJ1-1; v_gene: TRBV29-1; d_gene: NA; abundance: NA; CDR3nt: TGCAGCCCCACGAGGGGGGTAAACACTGAAGCTTTCTTT; CDR3aa: CSPTRGVNTEAFF
j_gene: TRBJ1-2; v_gene: TRBV10-3; d_gene: NA; abundance: NA; CDR3nt: TGTGCCATCAGTGCTCAGACCTATGGCTACACCTTC; CDR3aa: CAISAQTYGYTF
j_gene: TRBJ1-1; v_gene: TRBV2; d_gene: NA; abundance: NA; CDR3nt: TGTGCCAGCAGTGCTAGGGGAAGGCGAGCTGAAGCTTTCTTT; CDR3aa: CASSARGRRAEAFF